What follows are 31 T cell receptor beta chains derived from one specimen sequenced in a study of T cell repertoires in cytomegalovirus infection. TCRdb independently ran MiXCR on the reads; one entry per CDR3 protein. The sample has about 740,000 distinct CDR3 sequences; around 30% are singletons. Their specific antigens are unknown. The sample in question was cultured PBMCs, obtained from culture after CMV antigen stimulation. The source of these receptors is a human donor in good health (CMV status not recorded). Some clones in this sample may be carry-over from other donors' samples.

The chain recombines TRBV7-6 with TRBJ2-5, with D perhaps TRBD1 or TRBD2 (5 bases each). The CDR3 runs 14 residues. V lost 4 bases to trimming and J lost 1 base, with 10 bases between them. CDR1 is SGHVS, CDR2 FNYEAQ, per germline. CDR3 amino acids: CASSWVGTQETQYF. CDR3 bases: TGTGCCAGCAGCTGGGTAGGGACCCAAGAGACCCAGTACTTC.

This clonotype was seen a handful of times. The rearrangement joins TRBV27 to TRBJ2-1; 10 nucleotides agree with TRBD2. The germline gives CDR1 MNHEY, CDR2 SMNVEV (reference sequence). This CDR3 has 13 amino acids. V gave up 6 bases and J gave up 6 bases; unmatched junction bases: 2. The CDR3 region is CASRLAGPNEQFF. The CDR3 region has the DNA TGTGCCAGCAGACTAGCGGGACCCAATGAGCAGTTCTTC.

This chain joins TRBV3-1 and TRBJ1-1; D may be TRBD1 (5 bases). CDR3 length: 13 residues. Per the germline V gene, CDR1 is LGHDT and CDR2 is YNNKEL (reference sequence). Trimming cost V 7 bases and J 7 bases, with 16 bases left between them. CDR3 sequence: CASTFGGDGEAFF. The CDR3, as DNA: TGTGCCAGCACTTTCGGGGGGGACGGTGAAGCTTTCTTT.

The chain employs TRBV7-9 and TRBJ1-3; D may be TRBD1 (6 bases). The germline gives CDR1 SEHNR, CDR2 FQNEAQ (reference sequence). The V end was cut by 5 bases, the J end by 0 bases, with 14 bases between. CDR3 size: 16 residues. CDR3 sequence reads: CASSHRDTDSGNTIYF. In nucleotides, the CDR3 is TGTGCCAGCAGCCACCGGGACACCGACTCTGGAAACACCATATATTTT.

This clonotype was observed many times. J is TRBJ2-2 and V is TRBV7-8, with D unclear. This CDR3 is built from 15 residues. Germline CDR1 and CDR2: SGHVS and FQNEAQ. Trimming cost V 4 bases and J 1 base, with 10 bases left between them. CDR3 sequence reads: CASSSVSRNTGELFF. The CDR3, as DNA: TGTGCCAGCAGCTCCGTTTCTAGGAACACCGGGGAGCTGTTTTTT.

The genes are TRBV11-2 and TRBJ2-1; no clear D gene. Germline CDR1 and CDR2: SGHAT and FQNNGV. Trimming stripped 3 bases from V and 2 bases from J, with 17 bases between. The CDR3 covers 17 residues. The CDR3 nucleotides read TGTGCCAGCAGCTTTGTCTCGCCCCGGCTGACCTACAATGAGCAGTTCTTC. It encodes CASSFVSPRLTYNEQFF.

The V gene is TRBV27, the J gene TRBJ2-7, with 8 bases fitting TRBD2. Germline CDR1 reads MNHEY; CDR2 reads SMNVEV (reference sequence). The length of the CDR3 is 14 residues. V was clipped by 1 base and J by 6 bases; unmatched bases: 5. The CDR3 reads CASSLYGRGGEQYF. CDR3 sequence (DNA): TGTGCCAGCAGTTTATACGGGAGGGGCGGCGAGCAGTACTTC.

The chain couples TRBV7-2 to TRBJ2-7; 10 bases map to TRBD2. Germline V gene data show CDR1 as SGHTA and CDR2 as FQGNSA. V was clipped by 1 base and J by 6 bases; unmatched bases: 9. This CDR3 is built from 16 residues. The CDR3 DNA is TGTGCCAGCAGCTTAGTTTTCGGGCTAGCGGGAGTCGAGCAGTACTTC. Translating it yields CASSLVFGLAGVEQYF.

The CDR3 protein is CASSPRGITEAFF. The CDR3 DNA sequence: TGTGCCAGCAGCCCCAGGGGTATCACTGAAGCTTTCTTT. The rearrangement uses TRBV16 and TRBJ1-1; D possibly corresponds to TRBD1 (6 bases). The CDR3 runs to 13 residues. The germline CDR1 and CDR2 sequences are KGHSY and FQNENV. The V end lost 4 bases, the J end lost 4 bases, and 10 bases lay between the germline ends.

This chain connects TRBV12-3 or TRBV12-4 to TRBJ2-3; maybe TRBD1 (5 bases). Trimming removed 5 bases from V and 6 bases from J, with 27 bases in between. CDR3 length equals 18 residues. The CDR3 region is CASSTNRLGATGWDTQYF. The CDR3 DNA sequence: TGTGCCAGCAGTACAAACAGATTAGGGGCCACCGGTTGGGATACGCAGTATTTT.

This chain links TRBV29-1 with TRBJ2-5; D is perhaps TRBD1 (6 bases). V gave up 7 bases and J gave up 5 bases, with 26 bases separating them. The CDR3 runs 16 residues. Germline CDR1 and CDR2: SQVTM and ANQGSEA. CDR3 nucleotides: TGCAGCGCCGCGAAGGGGGTGGATCCCGAGGAGGAGACCCAGTACTTC. Its translation: CSAAKGVDPEEETQYF.

The chain combines TRBV7-9 with TRBJ2-7; TRBD2 matches at 13 bases. The length of the CDR3 is 14 residues. After removal of 5 bases from V and 3 bases from J, the junction contained 1 base not matched to a gene. Germline CDR1 reads SEHNR; CDR2 reads FQNEAQ (reference sequence). CDR3 bases: TGTGCCAGCAGCGGGACTAGCGGGGACTACGAGCAGTACTTC. It specifies CASSGTSGDYEQYF.

The chain employs TRBV11-2 and TRBJ2-1; perhaps D is TRBD1 or TRBD2 (5 bases each). Per the germline V gene, CDR1 is SGHAT and CDR2 is FQNNGV. The V gene lost 5 bases and the J gene lost 6 bases, with 26 bases spanning the gap. The CDR3 is 18 residues long. In DNA form, the CDR3 reads TGTGCCAGCAGCATACCTCAGGGACCAGGAGGATTCGGCAATGAGCAGTTCTTC. This gives the protein CASSIPQGPGGFGNEQFF.

The chain links TRBV6-1 to TRBJ1-5, with D uncertain. This CDR3 contains 14 residues. Germline V gene sequence: CDR1 MNHNS, CDR2 SASEGT. Trimming removed 5 bases at V and 7 bases at J, with 15 bases between. The CDR3 here is CASSFSGFYQPQHF. The CDR3 nucleotides are TGTGCCAGCAGTTTCTCCGGGTTTTACCAGCCCCAGCATTTT.

The chain combines TRBV12-3 or TRBV12-4 with TRBJ1-1, with D hard to call. This CDR3 spans 12 amino acids. Trimming left V 6 bases short and J 7 bases short, with 12 bases between. The CDR3 DNA reads TGTGCCAGCAGCGCAAACCCTTATGAAGCTTTCTTT. This translates into CASSANPYEAFF.

The CDR3 loop is CASSPTGAAGTQYF. CDR3 coding DNA: TGTGCCAGCAGTCCCACCGGGGCAGCGGGGACCCAGTACTTC. The rearrangement joins TRBV12-3 or TRBV12-4 to TRBJ2-5; D possibly corresponds to TRBD2 (6 bases). The CDR3 has 14 amino acids. The V gene lost 5 bases and the J gene lost 7 bases, with 17 bases spanning the gap.

This clonotype was seen a single time. The chain employs TRBV20-1 and TRBJ1-1; D is uncertain. The germline CDR1 and CDR2 sequences are DFQATT and SNEGSKA (reference sequence). This CDR3 has 15 amino acids. Trimming took 2 bases from V and 6 from J, leaving 19 bases between them. The CDR3 nucleotides are TGCAGTGCTAGACTTCCCGTGAGTCCGAGAGCTGAAGCTTTCTTT. Translated: CSARLPVSPRAEAFF.

This chain joins TRBV2 and TRBJ1-2; TRBD1 might be the D (6 bases). Germline lookup yields CDR1 SNHLY and CDR2 FYNNEI. V lost 5 bases and J 0 bases, leaving 10 bases between the germline ends. CDR3 length: 14 residues. The CDR3 DNA reads TGTGCCAGCAGTCAGGACAGATCTAACTATGGCTACACCTTC. Its translation: CASSQDRSNYGYTF.

In this sample, this clonotype turned up many times. The V and J genes are TRBV7-2 and TRBJ1-4; no clear D gene. The germline V gene has CDR1 SGHTA and CDR2 FQGNSA. V shed 1 base and J shed 0 bases, with 6 bases lying between them. The CDR3 covers 15 residues. As DNA, the CDR3 is TGTGCCAGCAGCTTAGGACAAGCAACTAATGAAAAACTGTTTTTT. Translated, it gives CASSLGQATNEKLFF.

This clonotype came up a few times. This chain links TRBV6-1 with TRBJ1-6; D possibly corresponds to TRBD1 (5 bases). Germline V gene sequence: CDR1 MNHNS, CDR2 SASEGT. Trimming stripped 9 bases from V and 5 bases from J, with 11 bases between. The CDR3 extends over 13 amino acids. Here the CDR3 DNA reads TGTGCCAGTCGCAGGGCCGATAATTCACCCCTCCACTTT. It specifies CASRRADNSPLHF.

The rearrangement joins TRBV30 to TRBJ1-1; D gene unclear. The CDR3 runs 11 residues. The V end was cut by 5 bases, the J end by 8 bases, with 12 bases between. Germline V CDR1 and CDR2: GTSNPN, SVGIG (reference sequence). CDR3 coding DNA: TGTGCCTGGGCCGGACTCGAGGAAGCTTTCTTT. Its translation is CAWAGLEEAFF.

This chain uses TRBV19 with TRBJ2-1; D is perhaps TRBD1 or TRBD2 (6 bases each). Germline V lookup: CDR1 LNHDA, CDR2 SQIVND (reference sequence). The length of the CDR3 is 13 residues. The V end was cut by 2 bases, the J end by 7 bases, with 9 bases between. Written as DNA, the CDR3 is TGTGCCAGTAGTATACGAGGGGGGAATGAGCAGTTCTTC. It specifies CASSIRGGNEQFF.

This clonotype has ten or more counts. This sequence joins TRBV7-2 and TRBJ1-5; tentative D call: TRBD1 (6 bases). This CDR3 has 13 residues. Germline CDR1 is SGHTA and CDR2 is FQGNSA. With 5 bases removed from V and 7 bases from J, the gap between germline ends came to 12 bases. This CDR3 is CASSQNRDQPQHF. CDR3 sequence (DNA): TGTGCCAGCAGCCAAAACAGGGACCAGCCCCAGCATTTT.

This clonotype was seen ten or more times. In nucleotides, the CDR3 is TGTGCCAGCAGCTTCGACAGGGGTCGGGAGACCCAGTACTTC. Translation gives CASSFDRGRETQYF. V is TRBV7-2 and J is TRBJ2-5; 8 bases agree with TRBD1. The CDR3 loop spans 14 amino acids. Germline V gene lookup returns CDR1 SGHTA and CDR2 FQGNSA. V lost 3 bases to trimming and J lost 5 bases; unmatched junction nucleotides: 5.

This clonotype was found a few times. The genes are TRBV6-1 and TRBJ2-7, with 13 bases matching TRBD2. V was pared by 6 bases and J by 4 bases, with 3 bases of the junction left unmatched. The CDR3 is made up of 14 amino acids. Looked up from germline, CDR1 is MNHNS and CDR2 is SASEGT. The CDR3 region is CASRLAGGYYEQYF. The DNA of the CDR3 is TGTGCCAGCAGACTAGCGGGGGGGTATTACGAGCAGTACTTC.

The chain is built from TRBV5-6 and TRBJ1-1, with 8 nucleotides matching TRBD1. The germline CDR1 and CDR2 sequences are SGHDT and YYEEEE. Trimming at V came to 3 bases and at J to 4 bases, leaving 8 bases not matched to a gene. This CDR3 is built from 15 residues. CDR3: CASSSTRQGSTEAFF. For the CDR3, the DNA is TGTGCCAGCAGCTCAACTAGACAGGGGTCCACTGAAGCTTTCTTT.

This clonotype was observed a handful of times. The chain has TRBV7-2 and TRBJ1-3, with D unresolved. Germline V gives CDR1 SGHTA, CDR2 FQGNSA. CDR3 length: 15 amino acids. V was shortened by 1 base and J by 2 bases, with 9 bases between the two germline ends. The CDR3 is CASSLDRRAGNTIYF. As DNA, the CDR3 is TGTGCCAGCAGCTTAGACAGAAGGGCTGGAAACACCATATATTTT.

This clonotype was counted between two and nine times. The chain uses TRBV11-3 and TRBJ2-2, with TRBD2 matching over 8 bases. The V and J ends lost 3 bases and 7 bases, in that order; junction bases with no gene match: 7. Per the germline V gene, CDR1 is SGHNT and CDR2 is YENEEA. This CDR3 contains 15 residues. The CDR3 sequence is CASSLRGEGHGELFF. CDR3 nucleotide sequence: TGTGCCAGCAGCTTGCGGGGGGAAGGGCACGGGGAGCTGTTTTTT.

This clonotype was detected a few times. The V gene is TRBV19, the J gene TRBJ1-2; a possible D gene is TRBD1 (6 bases). V lost 4 bases, J lost 4 bases, and 16 bases lay in between. This CDR3 comprises 15 residues. The V gene's germline CDR1 is LNHDA and CDR2 SQIVND (reference sequence). DNA for the CDR3: TGTGCCAGTAGTACCGAGCCCAGGGGAGGCTATGGCTACACCTTC. It is translated as CASSTEPRGGYGYTF.

This clonotype was picked up one time. V is TRBV2 and J is TRBJ2-2; tentatively, D is TRBD1 (5 bases). This CDR3 is built from 13 residues. The V end was cut by 4 bases, the J end by 7 bases, with 10 bases between. CDR1 is SNHLY and CDR2 is FYNNEI in the germline V gene. CDR3 nucleotide sequence: TGTGCCAGCAGTGGGGGCTATAGCGGGGAGCTGTTTTTT. Translated, it gives CASSGGYSGELFF.

This clonotype was recorded a few times. The gene calls are TRBV28 and TRBJ2-1, with TRBD2 matching 8 bases. The CDR3 sequence is 16 residues long. The V and J ends lost 6 bases and 0 bases, in that order; junction bases with no gene match: 7. The germline V gene encodes CDR1 MDHEN and CDR2 SYDVKM. CDR3 loop: CASSHKGTSSYNEQFF. CDR3 in DNA: TGTGCCAGCAGCCATAAGGGGACTAGCTCCTACAATGAGCAGTTCTTC.